The clone carrying this T cell receptor (beta chain) was detected many times. Its antigen is undetermined. The entry originates in a study of CD8 T cells in ankylosing spondylitis. A single record per CDR3 protein comes from TCRdb applying MiXCR to the 5' RACE reads. The sample yields around 770,000 distinct CDR3 sequences, 12% seen once. Study outcomes and limitations: For ankylosing spondylitis blood, a TCR beta motif of seven to nine highly homologous variants appeared characteristic.

Germline V lookup: CDR1 KGHDR, CDR2 SFDVKD. The germline V and J ends were trimmed by 4 bases and 7 bases, with 12 bases remaining between them. This CDR3 comprises 13 residues. V is TRBV24-1 and J is TRBJ1-2; D perhaps matches TRBD1 (5 bases). The material sequenced was blood, either unsorted or a sorted T cell fraction (not recorded which). The receptor's source is a male donor with ankylosing spondylitis. CDR3 sequence reads: CATSEYRLSGYTF. DNA of the CDR3: TGTGCCACCAGTGAATACAGGCTCTCTGGCTACACCTTC.